The 24 T cell receptor beta chains reported below all come from one sample, sequenced in a study of blood T cells in healthy people across ages (dated by TCRdb to about 2015). Libraries came from 5' RACE. This sample was sequenced with an Illumina HiSeq 2500. The second PCR ran for about 6 to 12 cycles and used a J-beta primer mix along with a sample-barcoded 5' primer. TCRdb handled the public reads itself, with Q25 trimming in fastp and clone calling in MiXCR, and kept productive beta chains. Every entry covers one CDR3 protein and lists the most common genes and DNA from its rows. The sample table holds hundreds of thousands of distinct CDR3 sequences, of which roughly 34% were seen once. The ten largest clones capture 10% to 15% of the sample. The sequencing sample was made of blood. The receptors originated from a man in his late teens or twenties in good health.

The table lists this clonotype with a few counts. J is TRBJ1-1 and V is TRBV27; D remains ambiguous. Between the trimmed V and J ends, which lost 8 bases and 3 bases, there was a span of 13 bases. Germline assignment: CDR1 MNHEY and CDR2 SMNVEV (reference sequence). The CDR3 runs to 13 residues. CDR3 protein: CASGLGGYTEAFF. CDR3 DNA sequence: TGTGCCAGCGGACTTGGAGGGTACACTGAAGCTTTCTTT.

The table lists this clonotype with many counts. The gene calls are TRBV6-5 and TRBJ2-3; unclear D gene. Between the trimmed V and J ends, which lost 5 bases and 0 bases, there was a span of 12 bases. Germline CDR1 and CDR2: MNHEY and SVGAGI. CDR3 length equals 15 residues. CDR3 sequence reads: CASSISPPSTDTQYF. The CDR3 DNA reads TGTGCCAGCAGTATAAGTCCACCTAGCACAGATACGCAGTATTTT.

This clonotype was observed many times. The chain has TRBV5-8 and TRBJ2-1; 7 bases map to TRBD1. The V segment lost 7 bases and the J segment 10 bases; nucleotides outside the gene matches: 11. Germline V gene data show CDR1 as SGHTS and CDR2 as YDEGEE. CDR3 size: 13 residues. The CDR3 loop is CASWRQGRREQFF. The CDR3 DNA follows: TGTGCCAGCTGGAGACAGGGAAGGCGGGAGCAGTTCTTC.

The chain employs TRBV7-2 and TRBJ2-5; the D is unclear. Germline CDR1 SGHTA, CDR2 FQGNSA. The CDR3 runs 14 residues. The ends were cut back, 5 bases at V and 11 bases at J, with 21 bases in the middle. Here the CDR3 reads CASSRSRAQNEQYF. The CDR3 nucleotides read TGTGCCAGCAGCCGCTCCCGGGCTCAGAATGAGCAGTACTTC.

This chain joins TRBV10-3 and TRBJ2-2, with 12 bases matching TRBD1. The CDR3 is 15 residues long. Germline V CDR1 and CDR2: ENHRY, SYGVKD. V lost 4 bases to trimming and J lost 9 bases; unmatched junction nucleotides: 6. CDR3 amino acids: CAISGGTGGRRELFF. The CDR3 coding sequence is TGTGCCATCAGTGGCGGGACAGGGGGCCGCCGGGAGCTGTTTTTT.

As for this clonotype: At one of its ends the junction is not consistent with the germline gene, which may arise from a read error. The rearrangement links TRBV12-3 or TRBV12-4 to TRBJ1-5, with D hard to call. The CDR3 length is 12 residues. The CDR3 nucleotides are TGTGCCGGCAGCCCCGATCATCAGCCCCAGCATTTT. This encodes CAGSPDHQPQHF.

The chain links TRBV12-3 or TRBV12-4 to TRBJ1-5, with D maybe TRBD1 (6 bases). The CDR3 has 15 amino acids. V was trimmed by 5 bases and J by 5 bases, leaving 16 bases between them. The CDR3: CASSPRRDNDQPQHF. The CDR3 DNA sequence: TGTGCCAGCAGTCCCCGCCGGGACAACGATCAGCCCCAGCATTTT.

This clonotype was seen repeatedly, ten times or more. The chain links TRBV5-1 to TRBJ2-7; D remains ambiguous. The germline V gene has CDR1 SGHRS and CDR2 YFSETQ. This CDR3 is 15 amino acids long. V was shortened by 0 bases and J by 5 bases, with 15 bases between the two germline ends. The CDR3 reads CASSLAQNGFDEQYF. The CDR3 DNA reads TGCGCCAGCAGCTTGGCCCAGAATGGGTTCGACGAGCAGTACTTC. The whole variable domain, filled in from reference TRBV5-1 and TRBJ2-7, reads KAGVTQTPRYLIKTRGQQVTLSCSPISGHRSVSWYQQTPGQGLQFLFEYFSETQRNKGNFPGRFSGRQFSNSRSEMNVSTLELGDSALYLCASSLAQNGFDEQYFGPGTRLTVT.

The rearrangement uses TRBV5-1 and TRBJ1-1; 9 nucleotides align to TRBD1. Trimming at V came to 4 bases and at J to 3 bases, leaving 4 bases not matched to a gene. This CDR3 is 14 amino acids long. Germline lookup yields CDR1 SGHRS and CDR2 YFSETQ. The DNA of the CDR3 is TGCGCCAGCAGCCCAAACAGGGGGCACACTGAAGCTTTCTTT. It translates to CASSPNRGHTEAFF.

In this sample, this clonotype turned up once. This may come from a read error, since a much larger clone is one base off. The V call is TRBV20-1, the J call TRBJ2-1; D is possibly TRBD2 (6 bases). The J call could be wrong; TRBJ2-7 is a better fit for the DNA end. This CDR3 contains 15 residues. Germline V gene lookup returns CDR1 DFQATT and CDR2 SNEGSKA (reference sequence). CDR3 region: CSAPQEGSSYNEQYF. The CDR3 region has the DNA TGCAGTGCTCCTCAGGAGGGAAGCTCCTACAATGAGCAGTACTTC.

This clonotype has more than one count but fewer than ten. The V and J genes are TRBV3-1 and TRBJ2-3; 11 bases match TRBD2. The V and J ends lost 4 bases and 2 bases, in that order; junction bases with no gene match: 17. The CDR3 sequence is 20 residues long. Germline values: CDR1 LGHDT, CDR2 YNNKEL (reference sequence). CDR3 nucleotide sequence: TGTGCCAGCAGCCCCGGAGGGGTAGCGGGGGGGCGGAAATTCACAGATACGCAGTATTTT. This encodes CASSPGGVAGGRKFTDTQYF.

V and J are TRBV4-1 and TRBJ1-4; D uncertain. The ends were cut back, 4 bases at V and 0 bases at J, with 24 bases in the middle. Germline loops: CDR1 MGHRA, CDR2 YSYEKL. The CDR3 sequence is 20 residues long. The DNA for the CDR3 is TGCGCCAGCAGCCGTAAAAACGGCCTACGGACCCCTCCAACTAATGAAAAACTGTTTTTT. Translation gives CASSRKNGLRTPPTNEKLFF.

This clonotype was detected ten times or more. The chain combines TRBV11-2 with TRBJ2-7, with no clear D. With 5 bases removed from V and 3 bases from J, the gap between germline ends came to 14 bases. Germline-derived CDR1 and CDR2 are SGHAT and FQNNGV. This CDR3 is 14 amino acids long. The CDR3 DNA follows: TGTGCCAGCAGCAGTGTTACGCCCCTCTACGAGCAGTACTTC. Its translation is CASSSVTPLYEQYF.

This clonotype has just a few counts. V usage is TRBV6-5 and J usage is TRBJ1-1, with D unclear. V lost 5 bases and J lost 0, with 13 bases in between. CDR3 size: 15 residues. The germline V gene encodes CDR1 MNHEY and CDR2 SVGAGI. The DNA for the CDR3 is TGTGCCAGCAGTACTTTTGGGCGGATGAACACTGAAGCTTTCTTT. This gives the protein CASSTFGRMNTEAFF.

The rearrangement links TRBV6-6 to TRBJ2-5; 11 nucleotides match TRBD1. CDR1 is MNHNY and CDR2 is SVGAGI in the germline V gene (reference sequence). This CDR3 comprises 14 residues. Germline trimming cut 4 bases from V and 11 bases from J; bases unmatched to any gene: 9. The CDR3 loop is CASSLDRGRIEQYF. CDR3 bases: TGTGCCAGCAGTTTGGACAGGGGGCGAATTGAGCAGTACTTC.

This clonotype appeared many times. CDR3 in amino acids: CSAAPRETQYF. The CDR3 DNA is TGCAGTGCTGCCCCTAGGGAGACCCAGTACTTC. The V and J genes are TRBV20-1 and TRBJ2-5; D remains unclear. CDR1 is DFQATT and CDR2 is SNEGSKA in the germline V gene (reference sequence). The CDR3 spans 11 residues. Trimming cost V 5 bases and J 5 bases, with 9 bases left between them.

The chain recombines TRBV7-2 with TRBJ1-6; a possible D gene is TRBD1 (5 bases). The germline V gene has CDR1 SGHTA and CDR2 FQGNSA. This CDR3 region has 15 residues. V lost 5 bases to trimming and J lost 9 bases, with 17 bases between them. The CDR3 reads CASSLGRGVASPLHF. The CDR3 nucleotides read TGTGCCAGCAGCCTGGGAAGGGGAGTCGCTTCACCCCTCCACTTT. The full variable domain, its missing parts supplied by reference TRBV7-2 and TRBJ1-6, is GAGVSQSPSNKVTEKGKDVELRCDPISGHTALYWYRQSLGQGLEFLIYFQGNSAPDKSGLPSDRFSAERTGGSVSTLTIQRTQQEDSAVYLCASSLGRGVASPLHFGNGTRLTVT.

Only a few counts were recorded for this clonotype. The rearrangement joins TRBV7-9 to TRBJ2-5; a possible D gene is TRBD2 (6 bases). The tail of the sequence fits TRBJ2-7 better, so the J call may be wrong. This CDR3 comprises 17 residues. CDR1 is SEHNR and CDR2 is FQNEAQ in the germline V gene (reference sequence). The CDR3 reads CASSNGLGGFLDLEQYF. CDR3 DNA sequence: TGTGCCAGCAGCAATGGATTGGGAGGTTTCCTTGACCTCGAGCAGTACTTC.

This clonotype occurred a few times. The V and J genes are TRBV29-1 and TRBJ1-2, with TRBD1 matching 9 bases. The CDR3 is made up of 14 amino acids. The germline V gene encodes CDR1 SQVTM and CDR2 ANQGSEA. The trim removed 6 bases at V and 4 bases at J, leaving 9 bases unmatched. CDR3 coding DNA: TGCAGCGTGTACGGGACAGGGTCCCCCTATGGCTACACCTTC. This sequence encodes CSVYGTGSPYGYTF.

The chain is built from TRBV20-1 and TRBJ2-7; D gene ambiguous. V shed 0 bases and J shed 5 bases, with 17 bases lying between them. In germline, CDR1 is DFQATT, CDR2 SNEGSKA (reference sequence). This CDR3 region has 15 residues. The CDR3 is CSAREGGGAPHEQYF. The CDR3 bases are TGCAGTGCTAGAGAAGGCGGCGGCGCCCCACACGAGCAGTACTTC.

This clonotype was picked up a small number of times. The DNA of the CDR3 is TGTGCCAGCAGCCGAAGGACAGAAGGCTACGAGCAGTACTTC. Translation gives CASSRRTEGYEQYF. V usage is TRBV7-9 and J usage is TRBJ2-7; possible D gene TRBD1, 6 bases. Trimming pared 5 bases from V and 3 bases from J, leaving 14 bases between. The CDR3 consists of 14 residues. The germline gives CDR1 SEHNR, CDR2 FQNEAQ (reference sequence).

The V and J genes are TRBV5-6 and TRBJ2-1; 9 nucleotides agree with TRBD1. J was trimmed by 4 bases and V by 4 bases; bases with no gene match: 6. This CDR3 contains 15 residues. The V gene's germline CDR1 is SGHDT and CDR2 YYEEEE. CDR3 region: CASSKRQGVYNEQFF. The DNA of the CDR3 is TGTGCCAGCAGCAAAAGACAGGGGGTTTACAATGAGCAGTTCTTC.

This clonotype has a handful of counts. The chain uses TRBV10-3 and TRBJ1-1; unclear D gene. Germline V gene sequence: CDR1 ENHRY, CDR2 SYGVKD. The CDR3 has 13 amino acids. V was shortened by 10 bases and J by 1 base, with 13 bases between the two germline ends. CDR3 region: CATHPGGNTEAFF. The CDR3 coding sequence is TGTGCCACCCATCCCGGCGGGAACACTGAAGCTTTCTTT.

At least ten counts were recorded for this clonotype. The gene calls are TRBV7-2 and TRBJ2-3; D gene uncertain. Trimming stripped 4 bases from V and 6 bases from J, with 23 bases between. Germline-derived CDR1 and CDR2 are SGHTA and FQGNSA. The CDR3 runs 17 residues. CDR3 sequence: CASSSTRLVGLFDTQYF. The CDR3 bases are TGTGCCAGCAGCTCGACCCGGCTAGTTGGTTTATTTGATACGCAGTATTTT.